The table lists the clone carrying this T cell receptor (beta chain) with a count of one. The data originate from a study of blood T cell repertoires in COVID-19. Study information: Spain, Italy and the United States supplied samples that represented acute and convalescent COVID-19. T cells, B-cell-depleted T cells, or PBMCs provided the cDNA or gDNA that served as material.

Germline values: CDR1 SGHAT, CDR2 FQNNGV. The CDR3 contains 16 residues. The V and J ends lost 5 bases and 1 base respectively, with 16 bases between them. Per the study methods: How many nucleated cells were present was estimated from reference gene primer amplification. Libraries were prepared by immunoSEQ multiplex PCR; TCRdb keeps only in-frame clonotypes and omits some of them. That table supplies the V and J calls and clone size; D and trimming were determined from the DNA. The sample gives about 110,000 clones, around 64% of which show up once; 0.86% is in the top ten. The TCR comes from a human donor with acute or convalescent COVID-19. The donor label of this sample is uncertain. The sample comprised peripheral blood. The chain couples TRBV11-2 to TRBJ2-3; D is perhaps TRBD2 (7 bases). The CDR3: CASSPPRGAGTDTQYF. For the CDR3, the DNA is TGTGCCAGCAGCCCGCCCCGGGGGGCGGGCACAGATACGCAGTATTTT.